Listed here are 21 T cell receptor beta chains from one sample, sequenced in a study of cytomegalovirus exposure and HLA in healthy donors. PCR amplification relied on 60 Vbeta primers (plus 13 Jbeta primers). Repertoires were generated with immunoSEQ multiplex PCR, while TCRdb's copy carries only in-frame clones and drops some. The sample contains about 89,000 clones, about 85% of which appear only once. Sequenced: PBMCs. Every receptor here comes from a man aged 40-55 years in good health and CMV-seropositive.

The genes are TRBV11-2 and TRBJ2-1; the match to TRBD2 covers 9 bases. Germline-derived CDR1 and CDR2 are SGHAT and FQNNGV. The CDR3 spans 15 residues. V lost 4 bases and J lost 4; bases outside the gene matches: 5. In DNA form, the CDR3 reads TGTGCCAGCAGCTCCACTAGCGGGCGGTACAATGAGCAGTTCTTC. Its translation: CASSSTSGRYNEQFF. The full variable domain, completed using reference TRBV11-2 and TRBJ2-1, is EAGVAQSPRYKIIEKRQSVAFWCNPISGHATLYWYQQILGQGPKLLIQFQNNGVVDDSQLPKDRFSAERLKGVDSTLKIQPAKLEDSAVYLCASSSTSGRYNEQFFGPGTRLTVL.

The chain combines TRBV5-1 with TRBJ2-7; 10 bases fit TRBD1. Germline CDR1 SGHRS, CDR2 YFSETQ. The CDR3 extends over 15 amino acids. Unmatched junction bases numbered 9, after V lost 4 bases and J lost 5 bases. The CDR3 here is CASSLDRGRENEQYF. The CDR3 bases are TGCGCCAGCAGCCTAGACAGGGGGCGCGAGAACGAGCAGTACTTC.

This chain links TRBV28 with TRBJ2-3, with D perhaps TRBD2 (5 bases). The germline V and J ends were trimmed by 3 bases and 2 bases, with 12 bases remaining between them. CDR3 length: 15 residues. Germline assignment: CDR1 MDHEN and CDR2 SYDVKM. In nucleotides, the CDR3 is TGTGCCAGCAGTTTTGGGCGGGCCAACACAGATACGCAGTATTTT. Its protein is CASSFGRANTDTQYF.

The chain links TRBV30 to TRBJ2-7, with D perhaps matching TRBD1 (6 bases). Germline V gene lookup returns CDR1 GTSNPN and CDR2 SVGIG (reference sequence). V lost 4 bases, J lost 4 bases, and 11 bases lay in between. This CDR3 has 12 amino acids. This chain's CDR3 is CAWISGTYEQYF. As DNA, the CDR3 is TGTGCCTGGATATCAGGGACATACGAGCAGTACTTC. The full variable domain, with the rest looked up from reference TRBV30 and TRBJ2-7, is SQTIHQWPATLVQPVGSPLSLECTVEGTSNPNLYWYRQAAGRGLQLLFYSVGIGQISSEVPQNLSASRPQDRQFILSSKKLLLSDSGFYLCAWISGTYEQYFGPGTRLTVT.

This clone has only one observation. This chain joins TRBV28 and TRBJ2-3; D perhaps matches TRBD2 (6 bases). The CDR3 contains 15 residues. V was trimmed by 4 bases and J by 3 bases, leaving 14 bases between them. CDR1 MDHEN and CDR2 SYDVKM come from the germline V gene. The CDR3 loop reads CASSSRGVGTDTQYF. The DNA for the CDR3 is TGTGCCAGCAGTTCCCGCGGGGTTGGTACAGATACGCAGTATTTT.

This clone has only a few counts. This chain connects TRBV28 to TRBJ2-3; TRBD2 matches 9 bases. The ends lost 3 bases at V and 10 bases at J; junction bases unmatched: 14. The CDR3 sequence is 16 residues long. The germline V gene encodes CDR1 MDHEN and CDR2 SYDVKM. The CDR3 DNA reads TGTGCCAGCAGTTTCCCCGGGACTAGCTCCACCAACGCGCAGTATTTT. Protein sequence: CASSFPGTSSTNAQYF.

The chain has TRBV6-1 and TRBJ2-5; D gene ambiguous. The germline gives CDR1 MNHNS, CDR2 SASEGT. V lost 0 bases and J 7 bases, leaving 6 bases between the germline ends. This CDR3 region has 12 residues. This CDR3 reads CASSEAQRTQYF. Here the CDR3 DNA reads TGTGCCAGCAGTGAAGCGCAGCGGACCCAGTACTTC.

This rearrangement joins TRBV5-4 to TRBJ2-7; 12 positions match TRBD2. Trimming at V came to 4 bases and at J to 3 bases, leaving 11 bases not matched to a gene. CDR1 and CDR2 (germline): SGHNT, YYREEE (reference sequence). The CDR3 is 17 residues long. As DNA, the CDR3 is TGTGCCAGCAGCCCCGGACTAGCGGGGCTCCGTTACTACGAGCAGTACTTC. Residues: CASSPGLAGLRYYEQYF.

The chain has TRBV28 and TRBJ2-7; D is uncertain. Trimming took off 3 bases at V and 2 bases at J, with 5 bases between the two ends. CDR3 length equals 12 residues. Germline V gene lookup returns CDR1 MDHEN and CDR2 SYDVKM. CDR3 bases: TGTGCCAGCAGTTTTCAGACCTACGAGCAGTACTTC. Translated: CASSFQTYEQYF.

This clone was detected once. This chain links TRBV7-3 with TRBJ2-1; D remains ambiguous. Germline V lookup: CDR1 SGHTA, CDR2 FQGTGA. V shed 2 bases and J shed 11 bases, with 13 bases lying between them. The CDR3 loop spans 13 amino acids. Written as DNA, the CDR3 is TGTGCCAGCAGCTTACGGTCCCCGGAGAAGCAGTTCTTC. This encodes CASSLRSPEKQFF.

The chain joins TRBV28 to TRBJ2-7, with D possibly being TRBD1 (6 bases). Germline CDR1 and CDR2: MDHEN and SYDVKM. Trimming took 6 bases from V and 5 from J, leaving 20 bases between them. The CDR3 has 15 residues. CDR3 sequence: CASSPRGSSGDEQYF. The CDR3, as DNA: TGTGCCAGCAGCCCAAGGGGGTCTAGTGGTGACGAGCAGTACTTC.

With respect to this clone: It differs at one base from a far larger clone, so likely a read error. Other DNA sequences in the sample encode the same CDR3. The V call is TRBV14, the J call TRBJ2-3, with 9 bases fitting TRBD2. This CDR3 is 16 amino acids long. Germline CDR1 is SGHDN and CDR2 is FVKESK. Trimming took 2 bases from V and 4 from J; bases not matched to a gene: 7. CDR3 sequence reads: CASSQQLAGGPDTQYF. The DNA of the CDR3 is TGTGCCAGCAGCCAACAACTCGCGGGGGGGCCAGATACGCAGTATTTT.

The chain joins TRBV4-1 to TRBJ2-7; 14 bases are shared with TRBD2. The CDR3 is 17 amino acids. Germline CDR1 is MGHRA and CDR2 is YSYEKL. V shed 3 bases, J shed 0 bases, and the junction held 4 bases outside the gene matches. The CDR3 bases are TGCGCCAGCAGCCAGGGGACTAGCGGGGGCCTCTCCTACGAGCAGTACTTC. It codes for CASSQGTSGGLSYEQYF.

In this sample, this clone turned up once. The chain couples TRBV7-3 to TRBJ1-1; 8 bases match TRBD1. Germline V gene lookup returns CDR1 SGHTA and CDR2 FQGTGA. J gave up 5 bases and V 0 bases, and 5 bases lay outside the gene matches. The CDR3 contains 15 residues. The CDR3 sequence: CASSLTGQGWTEAFF. In DNA, the CDR3 is TGTGCCAGCAGCTTAACCGGACAGGGATGGACTGAAGCTTTCTTT. Full variable domain (missing parts from reference TRBV7-3 and TRBJ1-1): GAGVSQTPSNKVTEKGKYVELRCDPISGHTALYWYRQSLGQGPEFLIYFQGTGAADDSGLPNDRFFAVRPEGSVSTLKIQRTERGDSAVYLCASSLTGQGWTEAFFGQGTRLTVV.

V gene TRBV6-1 combines with J gene TRBJ1-5; unclear D gene. V lost 3 bases and J lost 0, with 6 bases in between. The CDR3 has 14 residues. Germline-derived CDR1 and CDR2 are MNHNS and SASEGT. The CDR3 DNA is TGTGCCAGCAGTGACGGGTATAGCAATCAGCCCCAGCATTTT. This encodes CASSDGYSNQPQHF.

The J gene is TRBJ2-7, the V gene TRBV11-2, with 8 nucleotides matching TRBD2. This CDR3 contains 14 residues. The germline V gene has CDR1 SGHAT and CDR2 FQNNGV. J was trimmed by 4 bases and V by 1 base; bases with no gene match: 3. DNA of the CDR3: TGTGCCAGCAGCTTAGCGGGGGGGGAGTACGAGCAGTACTTC. Its translation: CASSLAGGEYEQYF.

This clone showed up just a few times. This rearrangement joins TRBV6-1 to TRBJ1-6; possible D gene TRBD1, 6 bases. The germline gives CDR1 MNHNS, CDR2 SASEGT. With 4 bases removed from V and 5 bases from J, the gap between germline ends came to 12 bases. The CDR3 consists of 15 residues. The CDR3 spells CASSVLDSNNSPLHF. In DNA, the CDR3 is TGTGCCAGCAGTGTCCTGGACAGTAATAATTCACCCCTCCACTTT.

The J gene is TRBJ1-2, the V gene TRBV5-4; 7 positions agree with TRBD1. J was trimmed by 2 bases and V by 0 bases; bases with no gene match: 4. The CDR3 spans 15 residues. The V gene's germline CDR1 is SGHNT and CDR2 YYREEE (reference sequence). The CDR3 coding sequence is TGTGCCAGCAGCTTGGTTGGGACAGAGAACTATGGCTACACCTTC. It yields the protein CASSLVGTENYGYTF.

The chain uses TRBV11-3 and TRBJ2-1; TRBD1 matches 8 bases. Germline lookup yields CDR1 SGHNT and CDR2 YENEEA. Trimming cost V 5 bases and J 3 bases; bases outside gene matches: 6. CDR3 length equals 15 residues. The CDR3 bases are TGTGCCAGCAGCCCTACGGGACAGGACTACAATGAGCAGTTCTTC. Its protein product is CASSPTGQDYNEQFF.

This clone was picked up a small number of times. The chain links TRBV13 to TRBJ1-1, with D maybe TRBD1 (5 bases). Germline V gene data show CDR1 as PRHDT and CDR2 as FYEKMQ (reference sequence). This CDR3 comprises 15 residues. V shed 0 bases and J shed 0 bases, with 8 bases lying between them. CDR3 DNA sequence: TGTGCCAGCAGCTTAGGCGCAGGGCTGAACACTGAAGCTTTCTTT. Protein sequence: CASSLGAGLNTEAFF.

V is TRBV5-1 and J is TRBJ2-3; a possible D gene is TRBD1 (5 bases). V gave up 4 bases and J gave up 4 bases, with 13 bases separating them. The CDR3 has 14 residues. The V gene's germline CDR1 is SGHRS and CDR2 YFSETQ. This CDR3 reads CASSATEPSDTQYF. The CDR3 region has the DNA TGCGCCAGCAGCGCGACAGAACCTTCAGATACGCAGTATTTT.